One and the same sample provided the 16 T cell receptor beta chains below, sequenced in a study of blood T cell repertoires in COVID-19. Only in-frame clones appear in the TCRdb table, and some are missing; sequencing was by immunoSEQ multiplex PCR. The repertoire consists of about 220,000 clones, with around three quarters occurring once and the leading ten covering around 7.7%. Sequenced material: peripheral blood. These receptors all come from a woman in her sixties or seventies with acute or convalescent COVID-19.

The rearrangement links TRBV27 to TRBJ2-5, with a weak D call TRBD1 (5 bases). V was clipped by 6 bases and J by 4 bases, with 12 bases between them. This CDR3 is built from 13 residues. The germline V gene encodes CDR1 MNHEY and CDR2 SMNVEV (reference sequence). The CDR3 loop is CASSPGIGETQYF. CDR3 nucleotides: TGTGCCAGCAGCCCAGGGATTGGAGAGACCCAGTACTTC.

This clone came up a few times. The chain carries TRBV10-3 and TRBJ2-7; TRBD1 aligns across 9 bases. The V and J ends lost 11 bases and 5 bases, in that order; junction bases with no gene match: 10. CDR3 length equals 13 residues. The V gene's germline CDR1 is ENHRY and CDR2 SYGVKD. In DNA form, the CDR3 reads TGTGCCGTCCGGGACAGGGTTCCCCACGAGCAGTACTTC. It translates to CAVRDRVPHEQYF.

This clone appeared a single time. This sequence joins TRBV19 and TRBJ1-5, with 9 bases identical to TRBD1. Germline V gene data show CDR1 as LNHDA and CDR2 as SQIVND (reference sequence). J was trimmed by 5 bases and V by 4 bases; bases with no gene match: 6. The CDR3 loop spans 15 amino acids. CDR3 coding DNA: TGTGCCAGTAGTAAAGGGACAGGGCGGGATCAGCCCCAGCATTTT. It codes for CASSKGTGRDQPQHF.

This chain links TRBV24-1 with TRBJ1-2; TRBD1 matches 7 bases. This CDR3 contains 16 residues. Looked up from germline, CDR1 is KGHDR and CDR2 is SFDVKD. Germline trimming cut 4 bases from V and 6 bases from J; bases unmatched to any gene: 13. CDR3 sequence reads: CATSEPPGQPSNGYTF. In nucleotides, the CDR3 is TGTGCCACCAGTGAACCTCCGGGACAGCCCTCAAATGGCTACACCTTC.

The chain carries TRBV5-4 and TRBJ1-2, with 9 bases fitting TRBD1. Germline trimming cut 4 bases from V and 5 bases from J; bases unmatched to any gene: 9. CDR1 SGHNT and CDR2 YYREEE come from the germline V gene (reference sequence). The CDR3 has 15 residues. The DNA of the CDR3 is TGTGCCAGCAGCCAGATATCAGACAGGGGGTATGGCTACACCTTC. Translating it yields CASSQISDRGYGYTF.

The chain links TRBV2 to TRBJ1-2; TRBD1 agrees at 7 bases. After removal of 4 bases from V and 8 bases from J, the junction contained 16 bases not matched to a gene. CDR1 and CDR2 from the germline V gene are SNHLY and FYNNEI. The CDR3 is made up of 16 amino acids. The CDR3 loop reads CASSVLLLPGGRGYTF. CDR3 DNA sequence: TGTGCCAGCAGTGTACTCCTGCTCCCAGGGGGGAGAGGCTACACCTTC.

This chain uses TRBV11-2 with TRBJ2-1; 9 bases line up with TRBD2. The CDR3 runs 18 residues. The V and J ends lost 3 bases and 0 bases, in that order; junction bases with no gene match: 9. From germline, CDR1 is SGHAT and CDR2 FQNNGV. The CDR3, as DNA: TGTGCCAGCAGCTTTTGGCGGGGGGGCTCTAGCTCCTACAATGAGCAGTTCTTC. Residues: CASSFWRGGSSSYNEQFF.

V and J are TRBV6-5 and TRBJ1-3; TRBD1 matches at 7 bases. V lost 7 bases to trimming and J lost 9 bases; unmatched junction nucleotides: 15. CDR1 is MNHEY and CDR2 is SVGAGI in the germline V gene. The CDR3 runs 15 residues. The CDR3 spells CASTLGDSAGGTIYF. CDR3 nucleotide sequence: TGTGCCAGCACTCTAGGGGACAGTGCGGGGGGCACCATATATTTT.

The J gene is TRBJ2-3, the V gene TRBV3-1 (or the pseudogene TRBV3-2), with 8 bases fitting TRBD2. The germline V gene has CDR1 LGHDT and CDR2 YNNKEL (reference sequence). This CDR3 spans 16 amino acids. V trimming: 2 bases; J trimming: 0 bases; junction bases outside the gene matches: 4. In DNA form, the CDR3 reads TGTGCCAGCAGCCAACGGGGGGGGACTAGCACAGATACGCAGTATTTT. Its protein product is CASSQRGGTSTDTQYF.

The chain joins TRBV10-3 to TRBJ2-1; 13 positions agree with TRBD2. V was clipped by 2 bases and J by 8 bases; unmatched bases: 3. The CDR3 spans 15 residues. CDR1 and CDR2 (germline): ENHRY, SYGVKD. The CDR3 here is CAISEGGLAGYEQFF. In nucleotides, the CDR3 is TGTGCCATCAGTGAGGGGGGACTAGCGGGGTATGAGCAGTTCTTC.

This clone was picked up a small number of times. This chain connects TRBV19 to TRBJ1-2; D possibly corresponds to TRBD1 (6 bases). The CDR3 has 16 residues. Germline V gene lookup returns CDR1 LNHDA and CDR2 SQIVND (reference sequence). Trimming removed 7 bases from V and 2 bases from J, with 20 bases in between. The CDR3 nucleotides read TGTGCCAGTAAGCCGCTCCCGCGACAGGAGAACTATGGCTACACCTTC. The encoded protein is CASKPLPRQENYGYTF. Filled out from reference TRBV19 and TRBJ1-2, the complete variable domain reads DGGITQSPKYLFRKEGQNVTLSCEQNLNHDAMYWYRQDPGQGLRLIYYSQIVNDFQKGDIAEGYSVSREKKESFPLTVTSAQKNPTAFYLCASKPLPRQENYGYTFGSGTRLTVV.

The V call is TRBV30, the J call TRBJ1-2; TRBD1 aligns across 9 bases. This CDR3 spans 14 amino acids. V lost 2 bases and J lost 4; bases outside the gene matches: 5. CDR1 and CDR2 from the germline V gene are GTSNPN and SVGIG (reference sequence). The CDR3 sequence is CAWSIGTGIYGYTF. CDR3 sequence (DNA): TGTGCCTGGAGTATCGGGACAGGGATCTATGGCTACACCTTC.

This clone was seen a single time. V gene TRBV14 combines with J gene TRBJ1-2; 7 bases line up with TRBD1. V shed 4 bases, J shed 8 bases, and the junction held 7 bases outside the gene matches. This CDR3 has 13 residues. The germline V gene has CDR1 SGHDN and CDR2 FVKESK. CDR3 residues: CASSRSTGYGYTF. Written as DNA, the CDR3 is TGTGCCAGCAGCCGTTCGACAGGGTACGGCTACACCTTC.

The chain uses TRBV4-2 and TRBJ2-5; 13 bases agree with TRBD2. The CDR3 spans 16 residues. The V gene end was trimmed by 3 bases and the J gene end by 4 bases; junction bases not matched to a gene: 5. CDR1 LGHNA and CDR2 YNFKEQ come from the germline V gene. CDR3 residues: CASSQGTSGVGETQYF. The CDR3 DNA is TGTGCCAGCAGCCAGGGGACTAGCGGGGTAGGAGAGACCCAGTACTTC.

The gene calls are TRBV5-1 and TRBJ2-3; 7 nucleotides agree with TRBD1. CDR3 size: 15 residues. Trimming took 0 bases from V and 3 from J; bases not matched to a gene: 4. Looked up from germline, CDR1 is SGHRS and CDR2 is YFSETQ. The chain's CDR3 is CASSLGDSLTDTQYF. For the CDR3, the DNA is TGCGCCAGCAGCTTGGGGGACAGTTTAACAGATACGCAGTATTTT.

The chain employs TRBV5-5 and TRBJ1-1; 8 nucleotides agree with TRBD1. V gave up 5 bases and J gave up 5 bases; unmatched junction bases: 8. The CDR3 runs to 14 residues. CDR1 is SGHKS and CDR2 is YYEKEE in the germline V gene (reference sequence). Here the CDR3 DNA reads TGTGCCAGCAGGGCAGGGGGCCGTCGGACTGAAGCTTTCTTT. The encoded protein is CASRAGGRRTEAFF.